This T cell receptor (beta chain) emerged from a study of blood T cell repertoires in COVID-19. Per the authors' pipeline: Scientists estimated how many nucleated cells there were by amplifying reference gene primers. Only in-frame clones appear in the TCRdb table, and some are missing; sequencing was by immunoSEQ multiplex PCR. That table gives V, J and clone size, and the DNA gave D and trimming. The sample carries under 300,000 clones, 86% recorded once. This CDR3 comprises 15 residues. CDR1 and CDR2 (germline): SGHRS, YFSETQ. V lost 1 base and J 4 bases, leaving 14 bases between the germline ends.

This receptor was identified in a man in his late teens or twenties with active or convalescent COVID-19. The chain is built from TRBV5-1 and TRBJ2-5; TRBD2 is a possible D gene (5 bases). Sequenced input: peripheral blood. The CDR3 reads CASSLFRVEGETQYF. The CDR3, as DNA: TGCGCCAGCAGCTTGTTCCGGGTAGAGGGAGAGACCCAGTACTTC.